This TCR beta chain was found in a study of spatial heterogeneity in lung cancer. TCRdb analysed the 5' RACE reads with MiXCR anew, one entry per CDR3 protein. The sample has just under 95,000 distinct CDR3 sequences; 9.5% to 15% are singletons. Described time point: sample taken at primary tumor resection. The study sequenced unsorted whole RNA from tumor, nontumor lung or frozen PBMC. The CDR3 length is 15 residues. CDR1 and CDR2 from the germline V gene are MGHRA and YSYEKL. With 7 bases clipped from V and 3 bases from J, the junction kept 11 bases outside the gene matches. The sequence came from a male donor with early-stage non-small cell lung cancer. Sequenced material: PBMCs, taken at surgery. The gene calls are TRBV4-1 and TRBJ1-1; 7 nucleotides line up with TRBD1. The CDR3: CASTRVEGADTEAFF. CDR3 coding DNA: TGCGCCAGCACCCGAGTTGAGGGGGCGGACACTGAAGCTTTCTTT.